The 2 T cell receptor beta chains below were found in one sample sequenced in a study of T cells in Graves' hyperthyroidism and ophthalmopathy. RNA transcripts yielded amplified TCR beta CDR3 regions. Carried out on the TCR CDR3, a first-round RT-PCR used the HTBI primer set. MiXCR was run by TCRdb on the multiplex PCR reads, yielding one entry per CDR3 protein. Of around 700,000 distinct CDR3 sequences detected, around 20% appear once; the ten largest clones hold around 15%. The sequenced material came from blood. The receptors here all came from a woman aged 45-60 years with Graves' hyperthyroidism that later progressed to Graves' ophthalmopathy.

DNA of the CDR3: TGTGCCAGCAGCACATCATGGACACCTAACTACTCTGGGGCCAACGTCCTGACTTTC. It yields the protein CASSTSWTPNYSGANVLTF. The chain links TRBV7-3 to TRBJ2-6; weak D call: TRBD1 (5 bases). CDR1 SGHTA and CDR2 FQGTGA come from the germline V gene. The CDR3 is made up of 19 amino acids. V dropped 5 bases and J dropped 0 bases, with 20 bases sitting between them.

The gene calls are TRBV11-2 and TRBJ1-3; 9 bases line up with TRBD1. J was trimmed by 0 bases and V by 5 bases; bases with no gene match: 11. Germline V lookup: CDR1 SGHAT, CDR2 FQNNGV. The CDR3 has 18 residues. The CDR3 DNA sequence: TGTGCCAGCAGCGAGGGACAGGGATTTGTGAACTCTGGAAACACCATATATTTT. This translates into CASSEGQGFVNSGNTIYF.